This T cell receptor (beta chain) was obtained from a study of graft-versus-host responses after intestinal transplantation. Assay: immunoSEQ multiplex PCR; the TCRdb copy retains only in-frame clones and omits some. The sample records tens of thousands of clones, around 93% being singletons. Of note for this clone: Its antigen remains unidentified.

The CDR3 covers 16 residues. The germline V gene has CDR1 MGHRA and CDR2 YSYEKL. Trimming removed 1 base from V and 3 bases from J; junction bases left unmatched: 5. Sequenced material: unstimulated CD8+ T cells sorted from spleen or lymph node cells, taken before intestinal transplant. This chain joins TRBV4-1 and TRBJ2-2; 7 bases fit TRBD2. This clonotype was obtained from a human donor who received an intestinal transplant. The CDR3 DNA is TGCGCCAGCAGCCAAGGGGGGGGACTTGACACCGGGGAGCTGTTTTTT. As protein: CASSQGGGLDTGELFF.